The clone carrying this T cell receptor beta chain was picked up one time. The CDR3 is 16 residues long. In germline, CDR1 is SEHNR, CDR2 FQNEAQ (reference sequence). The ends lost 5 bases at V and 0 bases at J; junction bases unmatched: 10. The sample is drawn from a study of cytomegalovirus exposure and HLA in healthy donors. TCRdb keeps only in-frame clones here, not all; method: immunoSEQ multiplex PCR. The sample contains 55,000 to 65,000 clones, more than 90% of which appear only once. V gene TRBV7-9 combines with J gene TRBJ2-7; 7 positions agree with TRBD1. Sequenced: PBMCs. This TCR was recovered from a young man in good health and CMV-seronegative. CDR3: CASSPSTGYFSYEQYF. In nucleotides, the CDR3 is TGTGCCAGCAGCCCCTCGACAGGGTATTTCTCCTACGAGCAGTACTTC.